A single sample is the source of the 14 T cell receptor beta chains below, sequenced in a study of blood T cells in healthy people across ages. It was with a sample-barcoded 5' primer and a J-beta primer mix that a second PCR of roughly 6 to 12 cycles was run. One entry per CDR3 protein, called by TCRdb with MiXCR from the 5' RACE reads. The sample gives over a million distinct CDR3 sequences, around 59% of which show up once; 6.5% to 8% is in the top ten. Material for sequencing was blood. These receptors all stem from a man aged 18 to 35 in good health.

This clonotype showed up just once. The chain uses TRBV6-2 or TRBV6-3 and TRBJ2-3; D is uncertain. From germline, CDR1 is MNHEY and CDR2 SVGEGT. This CDR3 spans 17 amino acids. The V gene lost 7 bases and the J gene lost 4 bases, with 24 bases spanning the gap. The CDR3 DNA reads TGTGCCAGCATCCCAGGACCCTCGAAGGGCTTCGCAGATACGCAGTATTTT. Amino acid sequence: CASIPGPSKGFADTQYF.

The chain links TRBV6-2 or TRBV6-3 to TRBJ2-3; perhaps D is TRBD1 or TRBD2 (6 bases each). This CDR3 comprises 12 residues. Trimming stripped 8 bases from V and 7 bases from J, with 13 bases between. Germline-derived CDR1 and CDR2 are MNHEY and SVGEGT. The CDR3 nucleotides are TGTGCCAGCGGAGGGGGTAGATATACGCAGTATTTT. Translating it yields CASGGGRYTQYF.

CDR3 sequence: CASSTRTSSGANVLTF. CDR3 DNA: TGTGCCAGCAGTACACGGACAAGCTCTGGGGCCAACGTCCTGACTTTC. The rearrangement joins TRBV12-3 or TRBV12-4 to TRBJ2-6; perhaps TRBD1 as D (5 bases). Trimming took off 5 bases at V and 0 bases at J, with 11 bases between the two ends. This CDR3 region has 16 residues.

This rearrangement joins TRBV7-2 to TRBJ1-1; possibly TRBD1 for D (5 bases). The V end lost 4 bases, the J end lost 1 base, and 22 bases lay between the germline ends. The germline V gene has CDR1 SGHTA and CDR2 FQGNSA. This CDR3 has 18 residues. CDR3 in DNA: TGTGCCAGCAGCTCGCCCGACCTTACAATAGGGGAGAACACTGAAGCTTTCTTT. Protein sequence: CASSSPDLTIGENTEAFF.

This clonotype was seen only once. CDR3 bases: TGTGCCAGCAGGCCAACAGGGGCGGACTTTTGTGGCTACACCTTC. This translates into CASRPTGADFCGYTF. The J gene is TRBJ1-2, the V gene TRBV6-5; 7 bases agree with TRBD1. The V gene's germline CDR1 is MNHEY and CDR2 SVGAGI. Trimming removed 6 bases from V and 7 bases from J; junction bases left unmatched: 14. The CDR3 runs 15 residues.

This clonotype has more than one count but fewer than ten. V and J are TRBV10-3 and TRBJ2-7; TRBD2 matches at 14 bases. Trimming took 6 bases from V and 3 from J; bases not matched to a gene: 10. Germline CDR1 reads ENHRY; CDR2 reads SYGVKD. The length of the CDR3 is 17 residues. CDR3 sequence (DNA): TGTGCCATCAGCCGCCCGACTAGCGGGAGGGCAGTCTACGAGCAGTACTTC. Protein sequence: CAISRPTSGRAVYEQYF.

The rearrangement joins TRBV6-5 to TRBJ2-7; no clear D. CDR1 MNHEY and CDR2 SVGAGI come from the germline V gene. Trimming cost V 5 bases and J 7 bases, with 18 bases left between them. The CDR3 totals 14 residues. In DNA form, the CDR3 reads TGTGCCAGCAGTCCCCAGTCAAGTTGGGATGAGCAGTACTTC. Translation gives CASSPQSSWDEQYF.

The DNA of the CDR3 is TGTGCCAGCAGCTTAAGCTGGGGGGAAGAGACCCAGTACTTC. The encoded protein is CASSLSWGEETQYF. The V call is TRBV11-2, the J call TRBJ2-5, with a possible D match to TRBD2 (6 bases). The V gene's germline CDR1 is SGHAT and CDR2 FQNNGV. The CDR3 runs 14 residues. Trimming removed 2 bases from V and 3 bases from J, with 10 bases in between.

V gene TRBV29-1 combines with J gene TRBJ1-1, with D hard to call. V lost 2 bases, J lost 5 bases, and 12 bases lay in between. CDR1 SQVTM and CDR2 ANQGSEA come from the germline V gene. CDR3 length: 13 amino acids. CDR3 amino acids: CSVEPLGKTEAFF. DNA of the CDR3: TGCAGCGTTGAACCTCTGGGGAAGACTGAAGCTTTCTTT.

The chain is built from TRBV7-9 and TRBJ1-1; 7 bases line up with TRBD1. Germline loops: CDR1 SEHNR, CDR2 FQNEAQ (reference sequence). The trim removed 6 bases at V and 4 bases at J, leaving 8 bases unmatched. The CDR3 totals 14 residues. For the CDR3, the DNA is TGTGCCAGCAGTAGGACAGGCACGGCCACTGAAGCTTTCTTT. Translating it yields CASSRTGTATEAFF.

This clonotype has just a few counts. The genes are TRBV12-3 or TRBV12-4 and TRBJ1-1, with D possibly being TRBD1 (6 bases). The CDR3 contains 14 residues. Trimming removed 6 bases from V and 4 bases from J, with 15 bases in between. The CDR3 loop is CASSVMTGSTEAFF. CDR3 DNA: TGTGCCAGCAGCGTAATGACAGGAAGCACTGAAGCTTTCTTT.

CDR3 coding DNA: TGCGCCAGCACGGGACTTAGAGAGACCGGGGAGCTGTTTTTT. This gives the protein CASTGLRETGELFF. The chain recombines TRBV5-1 with TRBJ2-2, with D tentatively TRBD2 (6 bases). Germline loops: CDR1 SGHRS, CDR2 YFSETQ. The CDR3 contains 14 residues. Trimming pared 6 bases from V and 5 bases from J, leaving 14 bases between.

V gene TRBV5-6 combines with J gene TRBJ1-4, with 7 positions matching TRBD1. V dropped 4 bases and J dropped 8; count of bases not matched to a gene: 8. The V gene's germline CDR1 is SGHDT and CDR2 YYEEEE. There are 14 residues in the CDR3. CDR3 bases: TGTGCCAGCAGCGCAACAGGGGTTAGAGAAAAACTGTTTTTT. This sequence encodes CASSATGVREKLFF.

This clonotype showed up just once. Compared with germline, one end of the junction differs, possibly owing to a read error. The V call is TRBV7-2, the J call TRBJ1-2, with 10 bases aligning to TRBD1. Germline V lookup: CDR1 SGHTA, CDR2 FQGNSA. The CDR3 sequence is 15 residues long. The CDR3 loop is CASSQGVGTGEGYTF. The CDR3 region has the DNA TGCGCCAGCAGCCAAGGCGTAGGGACAGGGGAGGGCTACACCTTC.